The 19 T cell receptor beta chains reported below all come from one sample, sequenced in a study of cytomegalovirus exposure and HLA in healthy donors. With 60 Vbeta and 13 Jbeta primers, the PCR was carried out. Libraries were prepared by immunoSEQ multiplex PCR; TCRdb keeps only in-frame clonotypes and omits some of them. The table records about 93,000 clones, roughly 75% of them present only once. The sample was PBMCs. Every receptor here comes from a man in his thirties or forties in good health and CMV-seronegative.

This clone was seen once. The chain joins TRBV19 to TRBJ2-3; 9 nucleotides match TRBD1. This CDR3 is built from 14 residues. V shed 1 base, J shed 4 bases, and the junction held 0 bases outside the gene matches. The germline V gene has CDR1 LNHDA and CDR2 SQIVND (reference sequence). The CDR3 DNA is TGTGCCAGTAGTATAGGACAGGGGGCAGATACGCAGTATTTT. This gives the protein CASSIGQGADTQYF.

The chain links TRBV5-1 to TRBJ2-1, with D possibly matching TRBD1 (6 bases). Trimming took off 5 bases at V and 5 bases at J, with 14 bases between the two ends. Per germline, CDR1 SGHRS and CDR2 YFSETQ. The length of the CDR3 is 14 residues. CDR3 coding DNA: TGCGCCAGCAGTTCAGGCAGGGGCGACAATGAGCAGTTCTTC. Its translation: CASSSGRGDNEQFF.

The genes are TRBV11-2 and TRBJ2-7, with TRBD2 matching over 9 bases. Trimming removed 8 bases from V and 3 bases from J; junction bases left unmatched: 5. Germline V gene sequence: CDR1 SGHAT, CDR2 FQNNGV. This CDR3 is built from 13 residues. In DNA, the CDR3 is TGTGCCAGCCGAAGCGGGGGGCTCTACGAGCAGTACTTC. Protein: CASRSGGLYEQYF.

The V and J genes are TRBV5-1 and TRBJ1-1; unclear D gene. Germline V lookup: CDR1 SGHRS, CDR2 YFSETQ. The CDR3 extends over 15 amino acids. Trimming shortened V by 5 bases and J by 0 bases, and 14 bases separated the two germline ends. The CDR3 nucleotides are TGCGCCAGCAGTGGAGGAGGTAACCTGAACACTGAAGCTTTCTTT. This translates into CASSGGGNLNTEAFF.

The V and J genes are TRBV19 and TRBJ2-1; 15 bases are a match to TRBD2. CDR1 is LNHDA and CDR2 is SQIVND in the germline V gene (reference sequence). V dropped 6 bases and J dropped 4; count of bases not matched to a gene: 7. The CDR3 is made up of 17 amino acids. CDR3 DNA: TGTGCCAGTAGAAGAGGGACTAGCGGGGGGAGTTACAATGAGCAGTTCTTC. Residues: CASRRGTSGGSYNEQFF.

This clone came up a few times. The V call is TRBV4-2, the J call TRBJ2-7; D gene unclear. Germline V gives CDR1 LGHNA, CDR2 YNFKEQ. Deletions cut 2 bases from V and 6 bases from J, with 11 bases between. This CDR3 has 13 residues. Here the CDR3 DNA reads TGTGCCAGCAGCCAACAGGAACACCGCGAGCAGTACTTC. It codes for CASSQQEHREQYF.

The chain is built from TRBV15 and TRBJ2-1, with 9 nucleotides matching TRBD1. V was clipped by 6 bases and J by 4 bases; unmatched bases: 4. Looked up from germline, CDR1 is LNHNV and CDR2 is YYDKDF (reference sequence). This CDR3 is 14 amino acids long. The CDR3 spells CATRRTGEYNEQFF. DNA of the CDR3: TGTGCCACCAGGAGGACAGGGGAATACAATGAGCAGTTCTTC.

The chain carries TRBV7-2 and TRBJ2-1; tentatively, D is TRBD1 (6 bases). Trimming took off 5 bases at V and 1 base at J, with 12 bases between the two ends. In germline, CDR1 is SGHTA, CDR2 FQGNSA. The CDR3 has 15 amino acids. As DNA, the CDR3 is TGTGCCAGCAGCCGGCGACAGGTTTCCTACAATGAGCAGTTCTTC. It yields the protein CASSRRQVSYNEQFF.

This clone was found a few times. This sequence joins TRBV5-1 and TRBJ2-3; 7 bases align to TRBD1. The J segment lost 4 bases and the V segment lost 0 bases, leaving 5 bases of the junction unmatched. Germline V gene data show CDR1 as SGHRS and CDR2 as YFSETQ. The CDR3 spans 15 residues. The CDR3 loop is CASSLVGQTSDTQYF. The DNA of the CDR3 is TGCGCCAGCAGCTTGGTGGGACAGACTTCAGATACGCAGTATTTT.

The chain combines TRBV30 with TRBJ2-5; unclear D gene. CDR3 length: 11 residues. The V and J ends lost 3 bases and 3 bases respectively, with 5 bases between them. Germline CDR1 is GTSNPN and CDR2 is SVGIG (reference sequence). The CDR3 reads CAWRTEETQYF. The CDR3 bases are TGTGCCTGGAGAACGGAAGAGACCCAGTACTTC. Drawing the rest from reference TRBV30 and TRBJ2-5, the complete variable domain is SQTIHQWPATLVQPVGSPLSLECTVEGTSNPNLYWYRQAAGRGLQLLFYSVGIGQISSEVPQNLSASRPQDRQFILSSKKLLLSDSGFYLCAWRTEETQYFGPGTRLLVL.

The chain combines TRBV10-3 with TRBJ1-5; 8 bases fit TRBD1. This CDR3 spans 14 amino acids. Germline-derived CDR1 and CDR2 are ENHRY and SYGVKD. V gave up 5 bases and J gave up 2 bases; unmatched junction bases: 2. CDR3 amino acids: CAISKTGGNQPQHF. In nucleotides, the CDR3 is TGTGCCATCAGTAAGACAGGGGGCAATCAGCCCCAGCATTTT.

The chain uses TRBV7-8 and TRBJ2-1; D remains ambiguous. This CDR3 is built from 13 residues. Trimming cost V 5 bases and J 0 bases, with 5 bases left between them. Germline CDR1 is SGHVS and CDR2 is FQNEAQ. In DNA form, the CDR3 reads TGTGCCAGCAGCCTAAACTCCTACAATGAGCAGTTCTTC. Its protein is CASSLNSYNEQFF. The whole variable domain, remainder taken from reference TRBV7-8 and TRBJ2-1, is GAGVSQSPRYKVAKRGQDVALRCDPISGHVSLFWYQQALGQGPEFLTYFQNEAQLDKSGLPSDRFFAERPEGSVSTLKIQRTQQEDSAVYLCASSLNSYNEQFFGPGTRLTVL.

In its sample, this clone was seen a few times. The rearrangement joins TRBV5-1 to TRBJ2-2; D unresolved. Per germline, CDR1 SGHRS and CDR2 YFSETQ. CDR3 length: 14 amino acids. Trimming cost V 0 bases and J 1 base, with 4 bases left between them. CDR3 residues: CASSLGQNTGELFF. The CDR3 coding sequence is TGCGCCAGCAGCTTGGGACAGAACACCGGGGAGCTGTTTTTT.

The rearrangement joins TRBV27 to TRBJ2-3; D is perhaps TRBD1 (5 bases). The CDR3 length is 13 residues. Germline lookup yields CDR1 MNHEY and CDR2 SMNVEV (reference sequence). The ends were cut back, 1 base at V and 7 bases at J, with 9 bases in the middle. In nucleotides, the CDR3 is TGTGCCAGCAGTTTATGGGCAGGGAATACGCAGTATTTT. Its translation: CASSLWAGNTQYF.

The chain carries TRBV7-2 and TRBJ1-3; 7 bases agree with TRBD1. The CDR3 covers 15 residues. J gave up 0 bases and V 4 bases, and 3 bases lay outside the gene matches. Germline CDR1 SGHTA, CDR2 FQGNSA. CDR3 in DNA: TGTGCCAGCAGCTCGTCAGGGGGCTCTGGAAACACCATATATTTT. As protein: CASSSSGGSGNTIYF.

J is TRBJ2-1 and V is TRBV30; D is unclear. The CDR3 spans 13 residues. Germline V gene lookup returns CDR1 GTSNPN and CDR2 SVGIG (reference sequence). The V end lost 2 bases, the J end lost 5 bases, and 10 bases lay between the germline ends. The CDR3 is CAWSSDSHNEQFF. The CDR3 nucleotides are TGTGCCTGGAGTAGTGATAGCCACAATGAGCAGTTCTTC. Complete variable domain (other parts from reference TRBV30 and TRBJ2-1): SQTIHQWPATLVQPVGSPLSLECTVEGTSNPNLYWYRQAAGRGLQLLFYSVGIGQISSEVPQNLSASRPQDRQFILSSKKLLLSDSGFYLCAWSSDSHNEQFFGPGTRLTVL.

This clone was observed a few times. V is TRBV7-2 and J is TRBJ1-4; 8 bases fit TRBD1. This CDR3 is built from 13 residues. With 5 bases clipped from V and 6 bases from J, the junction kept 2 bases outside the gene matches. The germline CDR1 and CDR2 sequences are SGHTA and FQGNSA. CDR3 loop: CASSPDRDEKLFF. For the CDR3, the DNA is TGTGCCAGCAGCCCGGACAGGGATGAAAAACTGTTTTTT.

This clone has a handful of counts. The rearrangement uses TRBV4-2 and TRBJ2-5; 7 bases fit TRBD2. Gene TRBJ2-7 matches the end of the DNA better, so the J call may be wrong. The CDR3 spans 14 residues. CDR1 and CDR2 (germline): LGHNA, YNFKEQ. The CDR3 DNA sequence: TGTGCCAGCAGCCAAGCCGGGGAGGGCTACGAGCAGTACTTC. Amino acid sequence: CASSQAGEGYEQYF.

The chain has TRBV30 and TRBJ2-7; 8 bases map to TRBD1. The CDR3 is made up of 16 amino acids. Germline CDR1 GTSNPN, CDR2 SVGIG (reference sequence). V trimming: 4 bases; J trimming: 7 bases; junction bases outside the gene matches: 18. The CDR3 DNA reads TGTGCCTGGACCCGACCGGACAGGGAACCCTCCGGGGAGCAGTACTTC. Protein: CAWTRPDREPSGEQYF.